This TCR beta chain stems from a study of cytomegalovirus exposure and HLA in healthy donors. Study-level findings and limits: The authors enumerated over 150 TCR beta chains as linked to cytomegalovirus.

13 Jbeta primers and 60 Vbeta primers were used for the PCR. This table comes from immunoSEQ multiplex PCR, and its TCRdb copy is limited to in-frame clones, with some not included. The table includes around 140,000 clones, 80% detected once. A single count supports this clone. Its matching antigen is unknown. Trimming stripped 3 bases from V and 8 bases from J, with 10 bases between. This CDR3 contains 11 residues. Germline V gene lookup returns CDR1 SQVTM and CDR2 ANQGSEA. Sequenced material: PBMCs. V usage is TRBV29-1 and J usage is TRBJ1-2, with D unclear. The receptor comes from a man aged 50 to 59 in good health and CMV-seronegative. CDR3 sequence reads: CSVENPEGYTF. CDR3 coding DNA: TGCAGCGTTGAGAACCCGGAGGGCTACACCTTC.